This entry concerns a single T cell receptor (beta chain). The sample originates from a study of T cells expressing NK-cell markers. Study-wide background: Obtained from sorted CD3+CD56+NKG2C+, CD3+CD56+NKG2C- and CD3+CD56-NKG2C+ T cells were the TCR beta repertoires.

The CDR3 contains 17 residues. CDR1 and CDR2 (germline): KGHSH, LQKENI. UMI-tagged 5'RACE template switching yielded the TCR beta cDNA. TCRdb derives one entry per CDR3 protein from the 5' RACE reads, leaving out DNA. The repertoire table contains some 150,000 distinct CDR3 sequences. The chain employs TRBV18 and TRBJ2-1. The sequence came from a man aged 18 to 30 in good health. Specimen: blood T cells: a sorted CD56 or NKG2C T cell subset, CD4+ or CD8+ T cells, or bulk PBMC T cells (not recorded which). CDR3 in amino acids: CASSPSPEYTPYNEQFF.